The clone carrying this TCR beta chain appeared many times. Its antigen is undetermined. This record comes from a study of HIV-infected children after antiretroviral therapy interruption. Across the study: Interruption-arm sampling covered weeks 0, 12, interruption end (24 or 48), and about 3 years post-study. Continuous-treatment samples came from weeks 0, 48 and 150.

The TCR library was built from RNA with a 3' RACE protocol and unique molecular identifiers. Using its own MiXCR run on the 3' RACE reads, TCRdb lists one record per CDR3 protein. The sample lists about 89,000 distinct CDR3 sequences; roughly 6.7% were seen once. Noted treatment: PENTA 11 planned treatment interruption arm or continuous ART arm. V was pared by 0 bases and J by 3 bases, with 9 bases between. Germline loops: CDR1 SGHAT, CDR2 FQNNGV. The CDR3 runs 15 residues. Study-wide findings and caveats: Naive CD4+ sequences overlapped less between time points once interruption began.

The TCR sequence derives from a pool of human donors with HIV. V usage is TRBV11-2 and J usage is TRBJ2-1, with D perhaps assigned TRBD1 or TRBD2 (5 bases each). The source material was CD45RA+ CD4+ T cells from PBMCs, pooled from several time points, sampled from a donor given antiretroviral therapy, either interrupted or continuous. Subset defined: naive CD4+ CD45RA+ CD45RO- T cells. The CDR3 loop is CASSLEGTYYNEQFF. The CDR3 DNA is TGTGCCAGCAGCTTAGAGGGGACCTACTACAATGAGCAGTTCTTC.